These T cell receptor beta chains were read from a single sample in a study of shared clonotypes between healthy human individuals. Profiling relied on immunoSEQ multiplex PCR, and the TCRdb table lists in-frame clones only, not all of them. The sample contains about 500,000 clones, 75% to 80% of which appear only once. The sequencing input was PBMCs. These receptors all stem from a woman aged 40 to 50 in good health. Some clones in this sample may be carry-over from other donors' samples. Both conserved end residues are part of each CDR3. D genes are given only for firm matches. Only part of the rows carry a size: once, few, many, or a class if the clone is expanded.

>NA|NA|TRBJ2-3|TRBV27
TGTGCCAGCAGTTTGGGGGGAAGACGGACAGATACGCAGTATTTT
CASSLGGRRTDTQYF
>NA|NA|TRBJ1-1|TRBV5-4
TGTGCCAGCAGCCCCGGACGGGAGAACACTGAAGCTTTCTTT
CASSPGRENTEAFF
>NA|NA|TRBJ2-2|TRBV30
TGTGCCTCCCCATTTAGCGAGCCCGGGGAGCTGTTTTTT
CASPFSEPGELFF
>NA|NA|TRBJ2-7|TRBV30
TGTGCCTGGAGTGTATTTTCCATCCGTGGTCGAAGCGAGCAGTACTTC
CAWSVFSIRGRSEQYF
>NA|once|TRBJ1-2|TRBV27
TGTGCCAGCAGTTTAGCCGGGGCTTCTAACTATGGCTACACCTTC
CASSLAGASNYGYTF
>NA|NA|TRBJ2-1|TRBV18
TGTGCCAGCTCGAAGGACAGAGGGAATGAGCAGTTCTTC
CASSKDRGNEQFF
>TRBD1|once|TRBJ1-1|TRBV7-9
TGTGCCAGCAGCTTAGCCGGGACAGCCATTGGGGCTTTCTTT
CASSLAGTAIGAFF
>NA|NA|TRBJ1-1|TRBV11-2
TGTGCCAGCAGCTTAGCAGCCATGAACACTGAAGCTTTCTTT
CASSLAAMNTEAFF
>TRBD1|NA|TRBJ1-5|TRBV28
TGTGCCAGCAGCGGGGACAGGGCTAGCAATCAGCCCCAGCATTTT
CASSGDRASNQPQHF
>TRBD2|NA|TRBJ2-2|TRBV7-8
TGTGCCAGCAGCTTAGTGACTAGCTTCACCGGGGAGCTGTTTTTT
CASSLVTSFTGELFF
>NA|NA|TRBJ1-3|TRBV30
TGTGCCTGGATAGACCCTCACTCTGGAAACACCATATATTTT
CAWIDPHSGNTIYF
>TRBD2|NA|TRBJ2-1|TRBV10-3
TGTGCCATCAGTGACGGATTAGCGGGCTACAATGAGCAGTTCTTC
CAISDGLAGYNEQFF
>TRBD2|NA|TRBJ2-3|TRBV19
TGTGCCAGTTCAGCCTGGGGTAGCGGGGGCACAGATACGCAGTATTTT
CASSAWGSGGTDTQYF
>NA|NA|TRBJ1-2|TRBV28
TGTGCCAGCACCCCGGGGGTAAACTATGGCTACACCTTC
CASTPGVNYGYTF
>TRBD1|few|TRBJ2-3|TRBV18
TGTGCCAGCTCACCGCAATTCGACAGGGGGCTGTCTACGCAGTATTTT
CASSPQFDRGLSTQYF
>TRBD1|many|TRBJ1-1|TRBV13
TGTGCCAGCAGCTCCGGACAGGGGATAGGCACTGAAGCTTTCTTT
CASSSGQGIGTEAFF
>TRBD1|NA|TRBJ1-3|TRBV30
TGTGCCTGGAGTGTTCAGGGGGCAGCTGGAAACACCATATATTTT
CAWSVQGAAGNTIYF
>NA|many|TRBJ1-6|TRBV9
TGTGCCAGCAGCGTAGGGGGCATAGATTCACCCCTCCACTTT
CASSVGGIDSPLHF
>NA|few|TRBJ2-1|TRBV27
TGTGCCAGCAGTCCCTGGGACACCCTCAATGAGCAGTTCTTC
CASSPWDTLNEQFF
>TRBD1|once|TRBJ2-7|TRBV11-3
TGTGCCAGCAGCTCCGGGACAGGGGGCTTTTACGAGCAGTACTTC
CASSSGTGGFYEQYF
>TRBD1|NA|TRBJ1-5|TRBV10-3
TGTGCCATCAGTGAGTCGGGGGACAGAAACCAGCCCCAGCATTTT
CAISESGDRNQPQHF